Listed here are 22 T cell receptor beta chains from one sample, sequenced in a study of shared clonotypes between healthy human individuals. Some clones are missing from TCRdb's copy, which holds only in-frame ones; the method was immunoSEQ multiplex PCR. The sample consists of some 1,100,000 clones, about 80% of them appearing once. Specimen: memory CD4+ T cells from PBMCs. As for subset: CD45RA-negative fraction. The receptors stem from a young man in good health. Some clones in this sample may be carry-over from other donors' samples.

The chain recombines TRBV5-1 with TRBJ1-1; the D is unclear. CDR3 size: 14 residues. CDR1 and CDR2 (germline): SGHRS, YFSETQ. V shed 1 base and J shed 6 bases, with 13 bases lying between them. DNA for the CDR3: TGCGCCAGCAGCTTGCGGTTGGGCGGACCTGAAGCTTTCTTT. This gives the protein CASSLRLGGPEAFF.

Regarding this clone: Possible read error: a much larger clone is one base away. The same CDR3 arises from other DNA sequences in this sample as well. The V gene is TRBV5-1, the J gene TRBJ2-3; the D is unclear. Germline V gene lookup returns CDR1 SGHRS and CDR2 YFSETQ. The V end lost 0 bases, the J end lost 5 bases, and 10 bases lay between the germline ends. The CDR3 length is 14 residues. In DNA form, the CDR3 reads TGCGCCAGCAGCTTGGTCGGGCCCGGAGATACGCAGTATTTT. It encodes CASSLVGPGDTQYF.

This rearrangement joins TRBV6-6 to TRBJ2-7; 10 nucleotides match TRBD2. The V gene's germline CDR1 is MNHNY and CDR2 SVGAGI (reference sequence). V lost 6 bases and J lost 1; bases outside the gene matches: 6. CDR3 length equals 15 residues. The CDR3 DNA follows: TGTGCCAGCAGCCTTAGCGGGAGGATTTCCTACGAGCAGTACTTC. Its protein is CASSLSGRISYEQYF.

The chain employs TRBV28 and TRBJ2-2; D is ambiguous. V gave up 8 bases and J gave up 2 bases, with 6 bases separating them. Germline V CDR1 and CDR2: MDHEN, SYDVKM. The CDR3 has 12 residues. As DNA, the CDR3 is TGTGCCAGCTCGGAAAACACCGGGGAGCTGTTTTTT. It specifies CASSENTGELFF.

The CDR3 sequence: CASSSLETGNTIYF. Written as DNA, the CDR3 is TGTGCCAGCAGCTCTCTAGAGACCGGAAACACCATATATTTT. The chain is built from TRBV11-3 and TRBJ1-3; D is uncertain. There are 14 residues in the CDR3. Trimming shortened V by 4 bases and J by 4 bases, and 11 bases separated the two germline ends. The germline V gene encodes CDR1 SGHNT and CDR2 YENEEA.

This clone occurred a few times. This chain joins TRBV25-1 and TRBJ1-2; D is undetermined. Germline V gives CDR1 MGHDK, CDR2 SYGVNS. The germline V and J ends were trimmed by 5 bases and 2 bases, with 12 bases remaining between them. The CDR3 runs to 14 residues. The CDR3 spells CASSPRAGNYGYTF. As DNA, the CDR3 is TGTGCCAGCAGTCCCCGGGCAGGCAACTATGGCTACACCTTC.

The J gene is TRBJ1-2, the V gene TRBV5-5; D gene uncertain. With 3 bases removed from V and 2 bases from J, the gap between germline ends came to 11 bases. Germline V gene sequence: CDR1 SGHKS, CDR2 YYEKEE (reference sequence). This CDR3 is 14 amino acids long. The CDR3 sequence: CASSSRWGNYGYTF. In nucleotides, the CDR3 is TGTGCCAGCAGCTCCCGGTGGGGAAACTATGGCTACACCTTC.

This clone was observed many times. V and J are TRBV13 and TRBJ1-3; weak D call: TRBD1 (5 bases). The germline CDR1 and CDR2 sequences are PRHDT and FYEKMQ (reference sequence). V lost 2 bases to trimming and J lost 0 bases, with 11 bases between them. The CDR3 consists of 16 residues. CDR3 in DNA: TGTGCCAGCAGCTTAAGAGGGGCCGGCTCTGGAAACACCATATATTTT. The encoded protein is CASSLRGAGSGNTIYF.

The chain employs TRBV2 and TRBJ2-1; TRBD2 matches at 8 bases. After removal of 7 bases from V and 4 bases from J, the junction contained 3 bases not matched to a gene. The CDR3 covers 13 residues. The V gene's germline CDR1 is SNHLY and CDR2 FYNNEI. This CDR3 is CASKREGYNEQFF. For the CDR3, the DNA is TGTGCCAGCAAACGGGAGGGGTACAATGAGCAGTTCTTC.

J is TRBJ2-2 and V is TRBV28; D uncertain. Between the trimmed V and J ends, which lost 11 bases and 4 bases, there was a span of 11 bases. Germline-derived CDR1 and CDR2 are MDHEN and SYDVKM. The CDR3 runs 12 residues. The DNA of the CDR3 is TGTGCCGTAGGTCAGAGCACCGGGGAGCTGTTTTTT. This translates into CAVGQSTGELFF.

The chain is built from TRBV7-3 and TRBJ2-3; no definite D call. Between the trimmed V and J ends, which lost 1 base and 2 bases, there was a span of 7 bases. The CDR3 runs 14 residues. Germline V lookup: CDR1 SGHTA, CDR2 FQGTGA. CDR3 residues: CASSLMRNTDTQYF. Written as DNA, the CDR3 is TGTGCCAGCAGCTTAATGAGAAACACAGATACGCAGTATTTT.

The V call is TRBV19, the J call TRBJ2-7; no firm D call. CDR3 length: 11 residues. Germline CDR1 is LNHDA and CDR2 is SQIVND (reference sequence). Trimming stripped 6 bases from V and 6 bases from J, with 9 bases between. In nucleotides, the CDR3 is TGTGCCAGTAGGGACGGCGCCGAGCAGTACTTC. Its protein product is CASRDGAEQYF.

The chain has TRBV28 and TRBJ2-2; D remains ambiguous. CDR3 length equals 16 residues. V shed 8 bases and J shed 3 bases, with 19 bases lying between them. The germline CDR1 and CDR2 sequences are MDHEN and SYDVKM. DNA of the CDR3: TGTGCCAGCTGCTCTCGACAATTTTCCTACACCGGGGAGCTGTTTTTT. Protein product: CASCSRQFSYTGELFF.

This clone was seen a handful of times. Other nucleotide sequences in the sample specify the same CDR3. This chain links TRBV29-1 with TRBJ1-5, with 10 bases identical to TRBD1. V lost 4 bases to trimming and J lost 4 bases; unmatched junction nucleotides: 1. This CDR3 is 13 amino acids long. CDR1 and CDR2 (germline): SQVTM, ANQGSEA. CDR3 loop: CSVGTGGNQPQHF. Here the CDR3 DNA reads TGCAGCGTTGGGACAGGGGGGAATCAGCCCCAGCATTTT.

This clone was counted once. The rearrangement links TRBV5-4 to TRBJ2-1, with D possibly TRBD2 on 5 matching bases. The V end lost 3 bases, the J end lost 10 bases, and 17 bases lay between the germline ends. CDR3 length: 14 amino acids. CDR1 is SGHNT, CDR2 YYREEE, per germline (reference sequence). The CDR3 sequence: CASSSQEVGGEQFF. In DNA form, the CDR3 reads TGTGCCAGCAGCTCCCAGGAGGTGGGCGGAGAGCAGTTCTTC.

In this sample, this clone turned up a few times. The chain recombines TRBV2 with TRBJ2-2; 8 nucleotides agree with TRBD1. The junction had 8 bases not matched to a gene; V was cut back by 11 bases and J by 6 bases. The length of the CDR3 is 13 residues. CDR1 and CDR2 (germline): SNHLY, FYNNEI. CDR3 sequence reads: CAGRQGMAGELFF. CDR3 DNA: TGTGCCGGACGACAGGGGATGGCCGGGGAGCTGTTTTTT.

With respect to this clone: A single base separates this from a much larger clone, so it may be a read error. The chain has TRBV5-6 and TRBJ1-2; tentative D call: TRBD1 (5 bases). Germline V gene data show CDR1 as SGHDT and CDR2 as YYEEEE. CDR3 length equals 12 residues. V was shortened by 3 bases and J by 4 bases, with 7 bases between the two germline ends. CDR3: CASSWGSYGYTF. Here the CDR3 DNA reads TGTGCCAGCAGCTGGGGCAGCTATGGCTACACCTTC.

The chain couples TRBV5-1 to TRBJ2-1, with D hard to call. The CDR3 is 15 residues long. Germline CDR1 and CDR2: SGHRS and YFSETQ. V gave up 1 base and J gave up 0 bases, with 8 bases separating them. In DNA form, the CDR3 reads TGCGCCAGCAGCTTGAACCTGGACTCCTACAATGAGCAGTTCTTC. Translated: CASSLNLDSYNEQFF.

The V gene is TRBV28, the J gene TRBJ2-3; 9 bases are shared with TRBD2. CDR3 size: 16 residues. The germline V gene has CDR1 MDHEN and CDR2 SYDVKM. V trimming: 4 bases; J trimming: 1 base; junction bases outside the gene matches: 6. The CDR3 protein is CASSSGIAGGTDTQYF. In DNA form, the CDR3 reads TGTGCCAGCAGTTCGGGGATAGCGGGGGGCACAGATACGCAGTATTTT.

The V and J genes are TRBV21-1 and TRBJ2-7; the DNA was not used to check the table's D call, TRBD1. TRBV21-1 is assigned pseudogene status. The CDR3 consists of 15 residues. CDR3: CASSKGDRGADEQYF. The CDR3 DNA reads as TGTGCCAGCAGCAAAGGGGACAGGGGGGCCGACGAGCAGTACTTC.

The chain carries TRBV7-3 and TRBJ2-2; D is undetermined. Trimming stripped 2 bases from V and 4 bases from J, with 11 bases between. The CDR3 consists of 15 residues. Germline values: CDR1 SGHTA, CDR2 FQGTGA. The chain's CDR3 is CASSLGVASTGELFF. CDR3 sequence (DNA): TGTGCCAGCAGCTTAGGTGTAGCAAGCACCGGGGAGCTGTTTTTT.

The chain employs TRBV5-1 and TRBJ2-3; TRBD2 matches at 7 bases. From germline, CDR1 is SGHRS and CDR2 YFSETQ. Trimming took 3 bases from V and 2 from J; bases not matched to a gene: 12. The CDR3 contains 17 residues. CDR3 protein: CASSYNPLAVITDTQYF. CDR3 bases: TGCGCCAGCAGCTACAACCCCCTAGCGGTGATCACAGATACGCAGTATTTT.